This T cell receptor beta chain was found in a study of blood T cell repertoires in COVID-19. This clone showed up just once. Measured with immunoSEQ multiplex PCR; TCRdb has only the in-frame clones, and not every one. The sample holds about 230,000 clones, around 85% seen once. CDR1 is MNHEY, CDR2 SVGAGI, per germline. The V gene lost 8 bases and the J gene lost 6 bases, with 20 bases spanning the gap. The CDR3 covers 14 residues. The chain recombines TRBV6-5 with TRBJ2-7, with D perhaps TRBD1 (5 bases). The clonotype was recovered from a woman in her forties or fifties in a cohort exposed to, infected with or recovered from COVID-19 (not recorded which). Sequenced sample: PBMCs or T cells enriched from blood (not recorded which). The CDR3 coding sequence is TGTGCCAGCTGCAAGACCCAGCAGGGAACCGAGCAGTACTTC. This encodes CASCKTQQGTEQYF.